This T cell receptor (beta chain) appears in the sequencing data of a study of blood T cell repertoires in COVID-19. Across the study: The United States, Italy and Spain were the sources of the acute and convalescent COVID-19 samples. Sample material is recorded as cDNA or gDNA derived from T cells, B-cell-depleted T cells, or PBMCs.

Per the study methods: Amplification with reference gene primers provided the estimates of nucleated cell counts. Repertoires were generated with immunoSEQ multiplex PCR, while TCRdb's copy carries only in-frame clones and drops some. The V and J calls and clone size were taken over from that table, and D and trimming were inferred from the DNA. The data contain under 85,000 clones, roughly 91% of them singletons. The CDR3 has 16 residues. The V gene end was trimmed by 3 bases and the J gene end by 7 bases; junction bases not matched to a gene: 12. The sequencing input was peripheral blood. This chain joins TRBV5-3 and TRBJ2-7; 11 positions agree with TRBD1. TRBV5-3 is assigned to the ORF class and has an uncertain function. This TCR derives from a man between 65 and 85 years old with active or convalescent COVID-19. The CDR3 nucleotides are TGTGCCAGAAGCTATGCCGCCGGACAGGGGGCGAGGGAGCAGTACTTC. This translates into CARSYAAGQGAREQYF.